One sample yielded the 15 T cell receptor beta chains listed below, sequenced in a study of cytomegalovirus exposure and HLA in healthy donors. 13 Jbeta primers and 60 Vbeta primers were used for the PCR. The assay was immunoSEQ multiplex PCR, and TCRdb's table has in-frame clones only and misses some. This table holds over 70,000 clones, 80% found once. The sequencing sample was made of PBMCs. The receptors here all came from a middle-aged man in good health and CMV-seropositive.

Note on this clone: The junction departs from the called germline gene at one end, perhaps through a read error. This CDR3 is also generated by other DNA sequences in the sample. V gene TRBV27 combines with J gene TRBJ1-2; D uncertain. The CDR3 sequence is 13 residues long. Germline CDR1 and CDR2: MNHEY and SMNVEV (reference sequence). The CDR3 DNA is TGTGCTAGCAGTTCAACAGTTTACTATGGCTACACCTTC. Encoded protein: CASSSTVYYGYTF.

The chain is built from TRBV9 and TRBJ2-1; 9 nucleotides match TRBD2. CDR1 SGDLS and CDR2 YYNGEE come from the germline V gene. This CDR3 has 18 residues. V was clipped by 3 bases and J by 4 bases; unmatched bases: 14. Here the CDR3 DNA reads TGTGCCAGCAGCGCTCCGCGGGGTAGCGGGAGTTTGTACAATGAGCAGTTCTTC. It translates to CASSAPRGSGSLYNEQFF.

This clone was seen only a few times. V is TRBV9 and J is TRBJ2-2; tentatively, D is TRBD1 (6 bases). Trimming took off 5 bases at V and 4 bases at J, with 12 bases between the two ends. The germline CDR1 and CDR2 sequences are SGDLS and YYNGEE. CDR3 size: 14 residues. The CDR3, as DNA: TGTGCCAGCAGTAACAGGGCCAGCACCGGGGAGCTGTTTTTT. It codes for CASSNRASTGELFF.

The chain is built from TRBV4-2 and TRBJ1-2, with TRBD1 as a possible D gene (6 bases). Trimming removed 0 bases at V and 4 bases at J, with 18 bases between. Germline V lookup: CDR1 LGHNA, CDR2 YNFKEQ. This CDR3 spans 17 amino acids. CDR3 protein: CASSQDLRGHNVYGYTF. The CDR3 nucleotides are TGTGCCAGCAGCCAAGATCTTAGGGGACACAATGTCTATGGCTACACCTTC.

The V gene is TRBV4-2, the J gene TRBJ2-1, with a weak D call TRBD1 (5 bases). Germline V lookup: CDR1 LGHNA, CDR2 YNFKEQ. This CDR3 region has 14 residues. V lost 1 base to trimming and J lost 10 bases, with 14 bases between them. CDR3 sequence reads: CASSQGPTEGEQFF. Here the CDR3 DNA reads TGTGCCAGCAGCCAAGGGCCGACAGAAGGGGAGCAGTTCTTC.

This clone has just a few counts. V is TRBV19 and J is TRBJ1-1, with 9 bases that match TRBD1. The CDR3 runs 15 residues. The V gene's germline CDR1 is LNHDA and CDR2 SQIVND (reference sequence). V gave up 10 bases and J gave up 3 bases; unmatched junction bases: 12. The CDR3 DNA reads as TGTGCCACCACTCCCGGGACAGGGAGGCACACTGAAGCTTTCTTT. It codes for CATTPGTGRHTEAFF.

This sequence joins TRBV7-9 and TRBJ2-2; no clear D. The CDR3 spans 16 residues. Germline V gene data show CDR1 as SEHNR and CDR2 as FQNEAQ (reference sequence). V was clipped by 6 bases and J by 1 base, with 15 bases between them. The CDR3 is CASRPAQRQNTGELFF. Here the CDR3 DNA reads TGTGCCAGCAGACCCGCCCAAAGACAGAACACCGGGGAGCTGTTTTTT.

This chain joins TRBV7-9 and TRBJ1-2, with 7 positions matching TRBD1. The CDR3 loop spans 16 amino acids. Looked up from germline, CDR1 is SEHNR and CDR2 is FQNEAQ (reference sequence). Germline trimming cut 5 bases from V and 10 bases from J; bases unmatched to any gene: 19. The CDR3 protein is CASSAATFRGMFIYTF. CDR3 nucleotide sequence: TGTGCCAGCAGCGCGGCCACTTTCAGGGGGATGTTTATCTACACCTTC.

This sequence joins TRBV18 and TRBJ1-5; D is unclear. CDR3 length: 16 amino acids. Trimming left V 1 base short and J 0 bases short, with 10 bases between. Germline V lookup: CDR1 KGHSH, CDR2 LQKENI. The CDR3 is CASSPRHRNSNQPQHF. CDR3 in DNA: TGTGCCAGCTCACCACGCCACAGAAATAGCAATCAGCCCCAGCATTTT.

For the CDR3, the DNA is TGCGCCAGCAGCCTGAGTCCGGGGGTGTCTAGCGGCTACGAGCAGTACTTC. This encodes CASSLSPGVSSGYEQYF. This sequence joins TRBV5-1 and TRBJ2-7; 7 bases are shared with TRBD2. Germline loops: CDR1 SGHRS, CDR2 YFSETQ. CDR3 length: 17 amino acids. Trimming cost V 4 bases and J 3 bases; bases outside gene matches: 16.

This clone has more than one count but fewer than ten. The chain couples TRBV11-1 to TRBJ2-1, with 11 bases identical to TRBD1. This CDR3 has 15 residues. Germline CDR1 reads SGHAT; CDR2 reads FQDESV (reference sequence). The V gene end was trimmed by 5 bases and the J gene end by 6 bases; junction bases not matched to a gene: 6. The CDR3 DNA is TGTGCCAGCAGCCCTCGGGACAGGGGGGTCAATGAGCAGTTCTTC. Its translation: CASSPRDRGVNEQFF.

This clone was counted between two and nine times. The junction departs from the called germline gene at one end, perhaps through a read error. The chain employs TRBV30 and TRBJ2-4; TRBD2 matches at 9 bases. The CDR3 is 14 amino acids. Looked up from germline, CDR1 is GTSNPN and CDR2 is SVGIG (reference sequence). Here the CDR3 reads CAWISSGERNSQYF. CDR3 bases: TGTGCCTGGATATCTAGCGGGGAACGAAACAGTCAGTACTTC.

The V call is TRBV4-1, the J call TRBJ2-3, with D tentatively TRBD1 (6 bases). Trimming stripped 3 bases from V and 2 bases from J, with 12 bases between. The V gene's germline CDR1 is MGHRA and CDR2 YSYEKL. The CDR3 sequence is 15 residues long. The CDR3 loop is CASSHTGQFTDTQYF. The CDR3 nucleotides are TGCGCCAGCAGCCACACAGGGCAATTCACAGATACGCAGTATTTT.

The chain couples TRBV10-3 to TRBJ2-2; maybe TRBD2 (5 bases). This CDR3 is 19 amino acids long. The V gene lost 0 bases and the J gene lost 0 bases, with 17 bases spanning the gap. Germline CDR1 and CDR2: ENHRY and SYGVKD. The CDR3 DNA sequence: TGTGCCATCAGTGAGTCAGCCCCTGGGAGCCGGCCGAACACCGGGGAGCTGTTTTTT. It codes for CAISESAPGSRPNTGELFF.

The rearrangement uses TRBV12-5 and TRBJ1-2; possibly TRBD1 for D (6 bases). The germline gives CDR1 LGHNT, CDR2 FRNRAP. The CDR3 spans 20 residues. Trimming stripped 1 base from V and 0 bases from J, with 24 bases between. In nucleotides, the CDR3 is TGTGCTAGTGGTTTGGACCCTAGGAGCGGACAGAAGGAAGCTAACTATGGCTACACCTTC. The encoded protein is CASGLDPRSGQKEANYGYTF. Full variable domain (outside the CDR3, taken from reference TRBV12-5 and TRBJ1-2): DARVTQTPRHKVTEMGQEVTMRCQPILGHNTVFWYRQTMMQGLELLAYFRNRAPLDDSGMPKDRFSAEMPDATLATLKIQPSEPRDSAVYFCASGLDPRSGQKEANYGYTFGSGTRLTVV.